This T cell receptor (beta chain) was captured by sequencing in a study of blood T cell repertoires in COVID-19. About the study: The origin of the acute and convalescent COVID-19 samples was the United States, Italy and Spain. From T cells, B-cell-depleted T cells, or PBMCs came the material, which was cDNA or gDNA.

Assay: immunoSEQ multiplex PCR; the TCRdb copy retains only in-frame clones and omits some. The sample records roughly 400,000 clones, 90% being singletons. V was clipped by 4 bases and J by 0 bases, with 11 bases between them. This CDR3 has 15 amino acids. In germline, CDR1 is SGDLS, CDR2 YYNGEE. Participants, 18 to 89 years old, spanned about 26 US areas. Researchers sorted participants into cohorts using their self-reported clinical history. What was sequenced was PBMCs or T cells enriched from blood (not recorded which). This receptor was identified in a man younger than 35 who had recovered from COVID-19. The rearrangement links TRBV9 to TRBJ1-5; D call uncertain. CDR3 bases: TGTGCCAGCAGCTCCAAAGGGAGTAGCAATCAGCCCCAGCATTTT. Amino acid sequence: CASSSKGSSNQPQHF.